This TCR beta chain was captured in a study of T cells in Graves' hyperthyroidism and ophthalmopathy. Study information: The blood sample was taken at first diagnosis, before treatment began. Study-level findings and limits: The authors' 13 V-J model separated ophthalmopathy from stable hyperthyroidism.

Template material for amplifying TCR beta CDR3 regions consisted of RNA transcripts. TCR CDR3 regions were first amplified by RT-PCR with HTBI primers. TCRdb used MiXCR to reprocess the multiplex PCR reads, holding one entry per CDR3 protein. The repertoire holds a few hundred thousand distinct CDR3 sequences, with 14% as singletons. Ten or more counts support this clonotype. What it binds is not known. The CDR3 extends over 16 amino acids. Trimming cost V 0 bases and J 0 bases, with 11 bases left between them. Germline loops: CDR1 LGHDT, CDR2 YNNKEL (reference sequence). Every diagnosis used clinical symptoms, serum thyroxine and TRAb, thyroid ultrasound and orbital computed tomography. Out of 10 ml of fresh peripheral blood came the PBMCs.

The rearrangement joins TRBV3-1 to TRBJ1-2; TRBD1 is a possible D gene (5 bases). The receptor was isolated from a middle-aged woman with Graves' hyperthyroidism. Sequencing used blood. This CDR3 reads CASSQEEGFANYGYTF. CDR3 DNA sequence: TGTGCCAGCAGCCAAGAAGAGGGGTTTGCTAACTATGGCTACACCTTC. The entire variable domain, with the rest obtained from reference TRBV3-1 and TRBJ1-2, is as follows: DTAVSQTPKYLVTQMGNDKSIKCEQNLGHDTMYWYKQDSKKFLKIMFSYNNKELIINETVPNRFSPKSPDKAHLNLHINSLELGDSAVYFCASSQEEGFANYGYTFGSGTRLTVV.